This passage covers 16 T cell receptor beta chains from one sample sequenced in a study of blood T cell repertoires in COVID-19. The method was immunoSEQ multiplex PCR; TCRdb's version includes in-frame clones alone and lacks a portion of them. The sample has about 170,000 clones, roughly nine tenths seen once. The sample taken for sequencing was peripheral blood. The receptors were sampled from a woman aged 55-69 years with COVID-19, enrolled during active disease.

The genes are TRBV7-2 and TRBJ2-7, with a possible D match to TRBD1 (6 bases). The CDR3 loop spans 14 amino acids. CDR1 SGHTA and CDR2 FQGNSA come from the germline V gene. The V end lost 5 bases, the J end lost 0 bases, and 11 bases lay between the germline ends. The CDR3 bases are TGTGCCAGCAGCAGACGGACAGCCTCCTACGAGCAGTACTTC. The encoded protein is CASSRRTASYEQYF.

V usage is TRBV7-9 and J usage is TRBJ2-5; 7 bases are a match to TRBD2. CDR3 size: 17 residues. Germline V CDR1 and CDR2: SEHNR, FQNEAQ (reference sequence). The trim removed 1 base at V and 3 bases at J, leaving 11 bases unmatched. CDR3 in amino acids: CASSLVSGSGTKETQYF. CDR3 in DNA: TGTGCCAGCAGCTTAGTCTCAGGGAGCGGGACGAAAGAGACCCAGTACTTC.

The chain is built from TRBV6-6 and TRBJ1-3; D unresolved. The CDR3 totals 13 residues. Germline V gives CDR1 MNHNY, CDR2 SVGAGI (reference sequence). V was clipped by 6 bases and J by 0 bases, with 6 bases between them. This CDR3 reads CASSYNSGNTIYF. In nucleotides, the CDR3 is TGTGCCAGCAGCTATAACTCTGGAAACACCATATATTTT.

V usage is TRBV3-1 (or the pseudogene TRBV3-2) and J usage is TRBJ2-7; the match to TRBD2 covers 10 bases. Germline CDR1 LGHDT, CDR2 YNNKEL (reference sequence). With 5 bases clipped from V and 1 base from J, the junction kept 14 bases outside the gene matches. The CDR3 loop spans 18 amino acids. The CDR3 DNA reads TGTGCCAGCAGCAAAGTGCAGCGGGAGGGCTTGTCTTCCTACGAGCAGTACTTC. Its protein product is CASSKVQREGLSSYEQYF.

The rearrangement joins TRBV28 to TRBJ1-2; 7 positions match TRBD1. Germline lookup yields CDR1 MDHEN and CDR2 SYDVKM. J was trimmed by 0 bases and V by 3 bases; bases with no gene match: 4. The length of the CDR3 is 15 residues. The CDR3 is CASSLGTVTNYGYTF. Written as DNA, the CDR3 is TGTGCCAGCAGTTTGGGGACAGTAACTAACTATGGCTACACCTTC.

This clone has a handful of counts. This chain uses TRBV6-2 or TRBV6-3 with TRBJ1-2; D not certain. Trimming took 4 bases from V and 0 from J, leaving 9 bases between them. The germline CDR1 and CDR2 sequences are MNHEY and SVGEGT. This CDR3 region has 14 residues. CDR3 sequence (DNA): TGTGCCAGCAGTTTCTTAACTCCTAACTATGGCTACACCTTC. This encodes CASSFLTPNYGYTF.

The rearrangement joins TRBV5-4 to TRBJ1-1; perhaps TRBD1 as D (6 bases). The ends were cut back, 4 bases at V and 1 base at J, with 11 bases in the middle. The germline CDR1 and CDR2 sequences are SGHNT and YYREEE (reference sequence). The CDR3 is 14 amino acids. CDR3 sequence reads: CASSLDRPNTEAFF. The DNA of the CDR3 is TGTGCCAGCAGCCTTGACAGGCCGAACACTGAAGCTTTCTTT.

The CDR3 loop reads CASSPQGGYNSPLHF. The CDR3 nucleotides read TGTGCCAGCTCACCACAAGGCGGGTATAATTCACCCCTCCACTTT. The chain uses TRBV18 and TRBJ1-6; D not resolved. Germline CDR1 is KGHSH and CDR2 is LQKENI. The CDR3 is 15 amino acids. The V and J ends lost 1 base and 4 bases respectively, with 8 bases between them.

This rearrangement joins TRBV28 to TRBJ2-1; 15 positions match TRBD2. CDR1 and CDR2 from the germline V gene are MDHEN and SYDVKM. The CDR3 has 19 residues. V lost 6 bases to trimming and J lost 0 bases; unmatched junction nucleotides: 9. This CDR3 is CASSPLGLAGGSSYNEQFF. CDR3 in DNA: TGTGCCAGCAGCCCCTTGGGACTAGCGGGAGGCAGCTCCTACAATGAGCAGTTCTTC.

This chain connects TRBV30 to TRBJ2-5; TRBD2 agrees at 11 bases. With 5 bases clipped from V and 8 bases from J, the junction kept 7 bases outside the gene matches. Germline CDR1 GTSNPN, CDR2 SVGIG (reference sequence). The CDR3 has 13 residues. The CDR3 DNA reads TGTGCCTGGCGCACCCTAGCGGGAGGTACCCAGTACTTC. Its protein is CAWRTLAGGTQYF.

This clone appeared once. The CDR3 DNA is TGTGCCAGCAGCCAAGGGACCTCGAGGGGGTCTGGGGCCAACGTCCTGACTTTC. Amino acids: CASSQGTSRGSGANVLTF. This chain connects TRBV4-2 to TRBJ2-6; a weak D match, TRBD1 (6 bases). There are 18 residues in the CDR3. The V gene lost 1 base and the J gene lost 1 base, with 14 bases spanning the gap. Germline CDR1 reads LGHNA; CDR2 reads YNFKEQ.

This clone was detected a few times. The chain is built from TRBV6-5 and TRBJ1-1; 8 bases line up with TRBD1. CDR1 and CDR2 (germline): MNHEY, SVGAGI. The length of the CDR3 is 15 residues. V lost 4 bases, J lost 0 bases, and 4 bases stayed unmatched. The CDR3 spells CASSWTGIMNTEAFF. For the CDR3, the DNA is TGTGCCAGCAGTTGGACAGGGATTATGAACACTGAAGCTTTCTTT.

J is TRBJ2-7 and V is TRBV3-1 (or the pseudogene TRBV3-2); no clear D gene. Deletions cut 4 bases from V and 11 bases from J, with 6 bases between. Germline assignment: CDR1 LGHDT and CDR2 YNNKEL (reference sequence). CDR3 length: 9 residues. CDR3 coding DNA: TGTGCCAGCAGCCCCGGTGAGTACTTC. Translation: CASSPGEYF.

This clone has just one count. CDR3: CATSDRTDYEQYF. CDR3 in DNA: TGTGCCACCAGTGACCGGACAGACTACGAGCAGTACTTC. V gene TRBV24-1 combines with J gene TRBJ2-7; D is perhaps TRBD1 (6 bases). The CDR3 is 13 amino acids. Per germline, CDR1 KGHDR and CDR2 SFDVKD. V lost 4 bases to trimming and J lost 3 bases, with 9 bases between them.

The CDR3 loop is CASSQESQGTGNQPQHF. The CDR3 DNA sequence: TGCGCCAGCAGCCAAGAGTCCCAGGGAACGGGCAATCAGCCCCAGCATTTT. This rearrangement joins TRBV4-1 to TRBJ1-5; a possible D gene is TRBD1 (5 bases). Germline V gene data show CDR1 as MGHRA and CDR2 as YSYEKL. The V gene lost 0 bases and the J gene lost 2 bases, with 14 bases spanning the gap. This CDR3 has 17 amino acids.

The rearrangement joins TRBV4-3 to TRBJ1-2; 7 nucleotides align to TRBD1. Trimming removed 3 bases from V and 1 base from J; junction bases left unmatched: 8. Germline values: CDR1 LGHNA, CDR2 YSLEER. The CDR3 sequence is 16 residues long. The CDR3 coding sequence is TGCGCCAGCAGCCACCTAGGGGCAGGGGGTAACTATGGCTACACCTTC. Residues: CASSHLGAGGNYGYTF.